This T cell receptor (beta chain) was retrieved from a study of cytomegalovirus exposure and HLA in healthy donors. General study points: In an earlier analysis, productive rearrangement rates for most beta V segments clustered near 87% or 30%.

Amplification used 60 Vbeta primers and 13 Jbeta primers. Profiling relied on immunoSEQ multiplex PCR, and the TCRdb table lists in-frame clones only, not all of them. The sample lists about 130,000 clones; approximately 82% were seen once. Healthy bone marrow donors supplied every sample. Remarks on this clone: The antigen is unknown.

The CDR3 contains 15 residues. V lost 3 bases and J 1 base, leaving 13 bases between the germline ends. Germline CDR1 SGDLS, CDR2 YYNGEE. This TCR derives from a boy aged 2 to 10 in good health and CMV-seronegative. Sequenced material: PBMCs. The rearrangement joins TRBV9 to TRBJ1-1, with D uncertain. The CDR3 coding sequence is TGTGCCAGCAGCGACCCGACAAGAACGAACACTGAAGCTTTCTTT. As protein: CASSDPTRTNTEAFF. The entire variable domain, with the rest obtained from reference TRBV9 and TRBJ1-1, is as follows: DSGVTQTPKHLITATGQRVTLRCSPRSGDLSVYWYQQSLDQGLQFLIQYYNGEERAKGNILERFSAQQFPDLHSELNLSSLELGDSALYFCASSDPTRTNTEAFFGQGTRLTVV.